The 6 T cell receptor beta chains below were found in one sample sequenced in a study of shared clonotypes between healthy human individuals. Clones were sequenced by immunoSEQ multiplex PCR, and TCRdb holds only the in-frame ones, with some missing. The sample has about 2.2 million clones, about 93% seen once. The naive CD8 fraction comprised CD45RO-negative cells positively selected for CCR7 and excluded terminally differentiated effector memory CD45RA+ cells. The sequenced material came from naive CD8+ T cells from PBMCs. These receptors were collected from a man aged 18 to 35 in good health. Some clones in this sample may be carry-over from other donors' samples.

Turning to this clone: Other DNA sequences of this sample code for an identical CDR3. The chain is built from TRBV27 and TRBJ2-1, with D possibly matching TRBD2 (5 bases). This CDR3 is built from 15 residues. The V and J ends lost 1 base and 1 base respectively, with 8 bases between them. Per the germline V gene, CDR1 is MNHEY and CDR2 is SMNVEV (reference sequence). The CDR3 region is CASSLYGDSYNEQFF. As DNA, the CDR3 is TGTGCCAGCAGTTTATACGGGGATTCCTACAATGAGCAGTTCTTC.

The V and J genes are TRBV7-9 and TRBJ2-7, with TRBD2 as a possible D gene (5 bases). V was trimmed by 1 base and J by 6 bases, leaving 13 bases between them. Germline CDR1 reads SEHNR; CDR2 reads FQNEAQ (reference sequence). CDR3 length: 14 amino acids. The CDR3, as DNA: TGTGCCAGCAGCTTAGGGACTTCCGGCGCCGAGCAGTACTTC. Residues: CASSLGTSGAEQYF. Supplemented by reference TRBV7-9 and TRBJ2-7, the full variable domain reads DTGVSQNPRHKITKRGQNVTFRCDPISEHNRLYWYRQTLGQGPEFLTYFQNEAQLEKSRLLSDRFSAERPKGSFSTLEIQRTEQGDSAMYLCASSLGTSGAEQYFGPGTRLTVT.

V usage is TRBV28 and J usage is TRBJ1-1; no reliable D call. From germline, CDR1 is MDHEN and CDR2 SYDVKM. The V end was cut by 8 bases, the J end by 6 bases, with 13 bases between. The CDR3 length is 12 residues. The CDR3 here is CASCGRRSEAFF. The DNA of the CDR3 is TGTGCCAGCTGTGGAAGGCGGTCTGAAGCTTTCTTT. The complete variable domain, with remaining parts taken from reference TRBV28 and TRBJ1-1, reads DVKVTQSSRYLVKRTGEKVFLECVQDMDHENMFWYRQDPGLGLRLIYFSYDVKMKEKGDIPEGYSVSREKKERFSLILESASTNQTSMYLCASCGRRSEAFFGQGTRLTVV.

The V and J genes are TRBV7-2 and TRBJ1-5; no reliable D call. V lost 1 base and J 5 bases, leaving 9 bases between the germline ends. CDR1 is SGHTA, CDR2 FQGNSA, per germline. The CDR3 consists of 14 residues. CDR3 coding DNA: TGTGCCAGCAGCTTAGTCAGAGTCGATCAGCCCCAGCATTTT. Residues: CASSLVRVDQPQHF.

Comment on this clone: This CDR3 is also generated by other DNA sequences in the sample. In DNA form, the CDR3 reads TGTGCCAGCAGTTTTAACAGCGGGAGCTACGAGCAGTACTTC. Its translation is CASSFNSGSYEQYF. The rearrangement uses TRBV28 and TRBJ2-7; 8 nucleotides agree with TRBD2. J was trimmed by 3 bases and V by 3 bases; bases with no gene match: 4. CDR1 is MDHEN, CDR2 SYDVKM, per germline. The CDR3 is 14 amino acids.

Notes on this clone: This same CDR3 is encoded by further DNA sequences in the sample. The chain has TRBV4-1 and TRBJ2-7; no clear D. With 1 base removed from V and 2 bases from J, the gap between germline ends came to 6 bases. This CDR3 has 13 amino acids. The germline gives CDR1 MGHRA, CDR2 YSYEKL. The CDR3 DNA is TGCGCCAGCAGCCAAGGGAGTACCTACGAGCAGTACTTC. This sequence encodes CASSQGSTYEQYF.